The rows below give T cell receptor beta chains drawn from one sample of a study of cytomegalovirus exposure and HLA in healthy donors. Sequenced by immunoSEQ multiplex PCR; TCRdb stores in-frame clones only, minus some. Altogether over 100,000 clones are present, roughly 90% being singletons, with the ten largest covering more than 5%. Sequenced: PBMCs. These receptors came from a woman aged 18-29 years in good health and CMV-seropositive. The conserved cysteine and the conserved F or W are not part of the CDR3 here.

v_gene	len	j_gene	CDR3aa
TRBV7-2	14	TRBJ1-2	ASSKFQGLDRYGYT
TRBV5-4	11	TRBJ1-2	ASSFFQGGGYT
TRBV11-1	11	TRBJ2-2	ASSGRVAGELF
TRBV13	13	TRBJ1-1	ASSLGRTGGNEAF
TRBV28	13	TRBJ1-1	ASSPWTGGDTEAF
TRBV9	13	TRBJ2-1	ASSAQQGAFNEQF
TRBV7-9	12	TRBJ1-2	ASSLSDRENGYT
TRBV11-2	13	TRBJ1-2	ASSLASGANYGYT
TRBV7-8	15	TRBJ2-5	ASSKGLAGNRGETQY
TRBV30	12	TRBJ1-2	AWSAVLGRGGYT